This entry is about one T cell receptor beta chain. Its specificity is not known. V lost 5 bases to trimming and J lost 0 bases, with 21 bases between them. Germline-derived CDR1 and CDR2 are MDHEN and SYDVKM. This CDR3 has 18 amino acids. The sample originates from a study of T cell repertoires in cytomegalovirus infection. Whole-study context: Signatures in public TCR beta sequences pointed to both CMV infection and matching HLA type.

TCRdb ran MiXCR on the reads and lists one entry per CDR3 protein. Of fewer than 350,000 distinct CDR3 sequences in the sample, 25% to 30% were seen once. General study results and limits: HLA-C-restricted, CMV-specific TCR beta clonotypes were dominant ex vivo.

The source is a human donor in good health (CMV status not recorded). Some clones in this sample may be carry-over from other donors' samples. The source was cultured PBMCs, collected from culture after CMV antigen stimulation. J is TRBJ2-3 and V is TRBV28; no reliable D call. DNA for the CDR3: TGTGCCAGCAGTGCCCCAAGATGGCGATCAAATAGCACAGATACGCAGTATTTT. It codes for CASSAPRWRSNSTDTQYF.